This T cell receptor beta chain emerged from a study of T cells in Graves' hyperthyroidism and ophthalmopathy. Study context: Pretreatment peripheral blood was obtained at initial diagnosis. Study results and limitations: Most expanded thyroid clonotypes above 0.001 also appeared in blood. Before onset, ophthalmopathy was predicted by the model a median 6.5 months earlier.

Germline-derived CDR1 and CDR2 are SGHAT and FQNNGV. The length of the CDR3 is 13 residues. V lost 4 bases to trimming and J lost 7 bases; unmatched junction nucleotides: 5. RNA transcripts yielded amplified TCR beta CDR3 regions. A set of HTBI primers served as the primers for a first-round RT-PCR of the TCR CDR3. One entry per CDR3 protein, called by TCRdb with MiXCR from the multiplex PCR reads. This table holds more than 300,000 distinct CDR3 sequences, under 20% found once. Many counts were recorded for this clonotype. Its antigen is not known. Not enrolled were patients with uncontrolled infection, other autoimmune disease, pregnancy or lactation.

The source material was blood. The receptor comes from a man between 18 and 35 years old with Graves' ophthalmopathy. This rearrangement joins TRBV11-2 to TRBJ2-7; 9 positions agree with TRBD1. The CDR3 DNA is TGTGCCAGCAGCTCAGGACAGGGGTGGGAGCAGTACTTC. Translated, it gives CASSSGQGWEQYF. Complete variable domain (other parts from reference TRBV11-2 and TRBJ2-7): EAGVAQSPRYKIIEKRQSVAFWCNPISGHATLYWYQQILGQGPKLLIQFQNNGVVDDSQLPKDRFSAERLKGVDSTLKIQPAKLEDSAVYLCASSSGQGWEQYFGPGTRLTVT.